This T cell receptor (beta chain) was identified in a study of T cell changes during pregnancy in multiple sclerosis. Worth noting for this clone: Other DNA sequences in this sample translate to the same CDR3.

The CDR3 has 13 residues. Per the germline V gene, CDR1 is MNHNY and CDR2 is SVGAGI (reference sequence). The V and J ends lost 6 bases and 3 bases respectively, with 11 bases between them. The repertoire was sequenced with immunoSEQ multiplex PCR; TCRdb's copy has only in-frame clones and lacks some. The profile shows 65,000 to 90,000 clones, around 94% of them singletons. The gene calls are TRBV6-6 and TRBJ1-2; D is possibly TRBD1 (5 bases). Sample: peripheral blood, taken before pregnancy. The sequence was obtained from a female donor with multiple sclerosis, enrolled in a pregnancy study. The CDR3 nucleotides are TGTGCCAGCAGCCGCACGGGGGACTATGGCTACACCTTC. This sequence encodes CASSRTGDYGYTF.